These 15 T cell receptor beta chains share one sample of origin, sequenced in a study of T cell repertoires in cytomegalovirus infection. TCRdb reprocessed the reads via MiXCR and lists one record per CDR3 protein. The sample lists 680,000 or so distinct CDR3 sequences; roughly a third were seen once. Sequenced input: PBMCs. These receptors originate from a human donor in good health (CMV status not recorded). Some clones in this sample may be carry-over from other donors' samples.

This clonotype was seen repeatedly, ten times or more. V is TRBV6-5 and J is TRBJ1-2, with D unresolved. Germline V gene sequence: CDR1 MNHEY, CDR2 SVGAGI. The V end lost 2 bases, the J end lost 5 bases, and 18 bases lay between the germline ends. This CDR3 is built from 16 residues. The CDR3, as DNA: TGTGCCAGCAGTTACCGGCGCGGTCCTTCGTCGTATGGCTACACCTTC. Amino acid sequence: CASSYRRGPSSYGYTF.

In its sample, this clonotype was seen many times. The genes are TRBV5-1 and TRBJ1-2, with D perhaps TRBD1 (5 bases). Germline V lookup: CDR1 SGHRS, CDR2 YFSETQ. V lost 0 bases to trimming and J lost 1 base, with 7 bases between them. CDR3 size: 14 residues. In nucleotides, the CDR3 is TGCGCCAGCAGCTTGGATGGGGGTAACTATGGCTACACCTTC. This gives the protein CASSLDGGNYGYTF.

V gene TRBV28 combines with J gene TRBJ2-7, with 7 bases identical to TRBD2. The CDR3 totals 14 residues. CDR1 is MDHEN, CDR2 SYDVKM, per germline. With V trimmed by 10 bases and J by 3 bases, 12 bases remained unmatched. CDR3 nucleotides: TGTGCCACCTCTCCCGGCCAGCGGGGCTACGAGCAGTACTTC. Its translation is CATSPGQRGYEQYF.

The chain couples TRBV30 to TRBJ2-1, with D perhaps TRBD2 (5 bases). The CDR3 extends over 12 amino acids. Germline V CDR1 and CDR2: GTSNPN, SVGIG (reference sequence). V shed 4 bases and J shed 7 bases, with 11 bases lying between them. The DNA of the CDR3 is TGTGCCTGGACCAGAATAGCGAATGAGCAGTTCTTC. This codes for CAWTRIANEQFF.

This clonotype was picked up a small number of times. The V and J genes are TRBV12-3 or TRBV12-4 and TRBJ2-5, with a possible D match to TRBD2 (6 bases). Trimming cost V 1 base and J 3 bases, with 15 bases left between them. This CDR3 is 16 amino acids long. CDR3 sequence: CASSLGVGGREETQYF. For the CDR3, the DNA is TGTGCCAGCAGTTTAGGTGTTGGAGGGAGAGAAGAGACCCAGTACTTC.

CDR3 in amino acids: CASSRLGLEQYF. CDR3 DNA: TGTGCCAGCAGCCGCTTGGGTCTCGAGCAGTACTTC. This chain joins TRBV13 and TRBJ2-7; D is uncertain. CDR3 length: 12 amino acids. Looked up from germline, CDR1 is PRHDT and CDR2 is FYEKMQ (reference sequence). Trimming removed 5 bases from V and 6 bases from J, with 11 bases in between.

This clonotype was found a few times. The chain uses TRBV27 and TRBJ1-5, with D uncertain. V shed 0 bases and J shed 3 bases, with 6 bases lying between them. The germline CDR1 and CDR2 sequences are MNHEY and SMNVEV (reference sequence). The CDR3 runs to 14 residues. The DNA for the CDR3 is TGTGCCAGCAGTTTATCCGGGGACAATCAGCCCCAGCATTTT. Translated: CASSLSGDNQPQHF.

The V call is TRBV6-6, the J call TRBJ2-1; D ambiguous. Germline loops: CDR1 MNHNY, CDR2 SVGAGI (reference sequence). This CDR3 has 14 amino acids. Trimming removed 0 bases from V and 5 bases from J, with 8 bases in between. The DNA of the CDR3 is TGTGCCAGCAGTTACTCAGCTTCCAACAATGAGCAGTTCTTC. Translating gives CASSYSASNNEQFF.

V and J are TRBV4-1 and TRBJ2-3; 10 nucleotides match TRBD2. J lost 2 bases, V lost 4 bases, and 6 bases had no gene match. Germline V gene lookup returns CDR1 MGHRA and CDR2 YSYEKL. The CDR3 runs 16 residues. The CDR3 loop reads CASSLRLAGYTDTQYF. In nucleotides, the CDR3 is TGCGCCAGCAGCCTTCGACTAGCGGGCTACACAGATACGCAGTATTTT.

This sequence joins TRBV12-3 or TRBV12-4 and TRBJ1-2, with D possibly TRBD1 on 5 matching bases. The CDR3 has 18 residues. V was shortened by 8 bases and J by 5 bases, with 30 bases between the two germline ends. The CDR3 DNA is TGTGCCAGCGATAAATGGGGCCGACAGACCCCCGCTGGGTATGGCTACACCTTC. It translates to CASDKWGRQTPAGYGYTF.

The J gene is TRBJ1-5, the V gene TRBV2; D might be TRBD1 (6 bases). CDR1 SNHLY and CDR2 FYNNEI come from the germline V gene. The CDR3 consists of 15 residues. V was cut by 6 bases and J by 4 bases, with 16 bases left in between. CDR3 nucleotides: TGTGCCAGCAGGAGTTATAGGACAGTAAATCAGCCCCAGCATTTT. Translation: CASRSYRTVNQPQHF. The full variable domain, in which reference TRBV2 and TRBJ1-5 provide the parts outside the CDR3, is EPEVTQTPSHQVTQMGQEVILRCVPISNHLYFYWYRQILGQKVEFLVSFYNNEISEKSEIFDDQFSVERPDGSNFTLKIRSTKLEDSAMYFCASRSYRTVNQPQHFGDGTRLSIL.

There are a few counts of this clonotype. The chain is built from TRBV2 and TRBJ1-2; TRBD1 might be the D (5 bases). Germline V gene sequence: CDR1 SNHLY, CDR2 FYNNEI. The CDR3 consists of 12 residues. Trimming pared 7 bases from V and 4 bases from J, leaving 10 bases between. The CDR3 protein is CASMGRFYGYTF. The CDR3 DNA follows: TGTGCCAGCATGGGGCGCTTCTATGGCTACACCTTC.

V gene TRBV27 combines with J gene TRBJ2-7, with 9 bases matching TRBD1. The ends lost 6 bases at V and 3 bases at J; junction bases unmatched: 6. The CDR3 covers 14 residues. Germline assignment: CDR1 MNHEY and CDR2 SMNVEV (reference sequence). The CDR3 nucleotides read TGTGCCAGCAGATCGGGACAGGGACTCTACGAGCAGTACTTC. Its translation is CASRSGQGLYEQYF.

Details on this clonotype: One end of the junction varies from germline; a read error may be responsible. This chain links TRBV20-1 with TRBJ1-2, with TRBD1 as a possible D gene (6 bases). The V gene's germline CDR1 is DFQATT and CDR2 SNEGSKA (reference sequence). The CDR3 covers 14 residues. The chain's CDR3 is CSSRDPRGFGGYTF. In DNA, the CDR3 is TGCAGTTCTAGAGACCCAAGGGGGTTCGGGGGCTACACCTTC.

This chain connects TRBV14 to TRBJ2-2; possible D gene TRBD1, 6 bases. Trimming shortened V by 5 bases and J by 3 bases, and 10 bases separated the two germline ends. The germline V gene has CDR1 SGHDN and CDR2 FVKESK. The CDR3 spans 14 residues. The CDR3 protein is CASSSQGYTGELFF. The CDR3 coding sequence is TGTGCCAGCAGCTCACAGGGTTACACCGGGGAGCTGTTTTTT.